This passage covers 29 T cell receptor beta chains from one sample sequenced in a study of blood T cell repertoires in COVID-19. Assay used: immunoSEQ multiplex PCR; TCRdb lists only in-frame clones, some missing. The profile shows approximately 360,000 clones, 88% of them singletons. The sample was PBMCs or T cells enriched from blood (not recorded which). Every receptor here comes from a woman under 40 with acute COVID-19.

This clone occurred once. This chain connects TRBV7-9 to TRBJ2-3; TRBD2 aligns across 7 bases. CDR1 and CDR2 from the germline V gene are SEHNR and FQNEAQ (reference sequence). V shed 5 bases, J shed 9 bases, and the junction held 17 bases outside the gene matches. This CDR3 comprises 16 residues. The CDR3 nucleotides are TGTGCCAGCAGCCAACTCTTGAGCGGGTCCGGGAGGACGCAGTATTTT. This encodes CASSQLLSGSGRTQYF.

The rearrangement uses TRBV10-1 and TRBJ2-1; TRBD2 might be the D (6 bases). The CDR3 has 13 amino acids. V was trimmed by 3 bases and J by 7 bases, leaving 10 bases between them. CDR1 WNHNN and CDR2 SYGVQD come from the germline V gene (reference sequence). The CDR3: CASSDQGLNEQFF. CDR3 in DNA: TGCGCCAGCAGTGATCAAGGACTAAATGAGCAGTTCTTC.

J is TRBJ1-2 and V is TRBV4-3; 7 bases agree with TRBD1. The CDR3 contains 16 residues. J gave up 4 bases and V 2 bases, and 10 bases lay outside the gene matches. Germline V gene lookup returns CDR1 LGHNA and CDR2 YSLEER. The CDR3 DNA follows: TGCGCCAGCAGCCAAAACTGGGACAGCGGGGGCTATGGCTACACCTTC. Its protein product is CASSQNWDSGGYGYTF.

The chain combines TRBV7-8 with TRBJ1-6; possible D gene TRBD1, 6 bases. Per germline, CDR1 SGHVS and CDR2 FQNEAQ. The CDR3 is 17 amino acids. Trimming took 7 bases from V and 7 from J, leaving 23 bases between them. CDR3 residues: CASTPRGGEAMNSPLHF. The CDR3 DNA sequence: TGTGCCAGCACCCCCCGAGGGGGGGAAGCGATGAATTCACCCCTCCACTTT.

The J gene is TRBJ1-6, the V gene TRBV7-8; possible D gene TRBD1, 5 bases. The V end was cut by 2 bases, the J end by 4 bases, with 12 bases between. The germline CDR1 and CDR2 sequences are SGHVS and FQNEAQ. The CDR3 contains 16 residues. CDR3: CASSLLVRGYNSPLHF. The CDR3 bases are TGTGCCAGCAGCTTATTAGTTCGGGGGTATAATTCACCCCTCCACTTT.

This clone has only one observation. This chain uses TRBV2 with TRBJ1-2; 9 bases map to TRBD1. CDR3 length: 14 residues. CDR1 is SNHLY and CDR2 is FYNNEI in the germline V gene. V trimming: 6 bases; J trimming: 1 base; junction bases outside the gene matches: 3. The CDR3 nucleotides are TGTGCCAGCAGGGGACAGGGCCTTAACTATGGCTACACCTTC. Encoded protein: CASRGQGLNYGYTF.

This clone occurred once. CDR3 sequence reads: CASGSSGGYEQYF. CDR3 nucleotide sequence: TGCGCCAGCGGGTCAAGTGGAGGATACGAGCAGTACTTC. The chain carries TRBV10-1 and TRBJ2-7, with a weak D call TRBD2 (5 bases). Germline V gives CDR1 WNHNN, CDR2 SYGVQD (reference sequence). This CDR3 is built from 13 residues. Trimming left V 8 bases short and J 4 bases short, with 15 bases between.

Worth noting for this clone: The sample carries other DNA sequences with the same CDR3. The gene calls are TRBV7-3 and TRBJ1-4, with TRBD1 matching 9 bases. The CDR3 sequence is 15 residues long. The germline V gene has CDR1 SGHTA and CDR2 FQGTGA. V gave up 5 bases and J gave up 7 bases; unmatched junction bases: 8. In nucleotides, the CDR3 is TGTGCCAGCAGCCCTACAGGGGGCGCGGGTGAAAAACTGTTTTTT. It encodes CASSPTGGAGEKLFF.

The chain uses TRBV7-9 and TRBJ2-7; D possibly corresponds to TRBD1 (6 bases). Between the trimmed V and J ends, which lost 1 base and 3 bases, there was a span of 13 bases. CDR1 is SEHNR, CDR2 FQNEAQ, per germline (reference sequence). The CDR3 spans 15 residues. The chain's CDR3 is CASSLVRGGNYEQYF. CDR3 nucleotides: TGTGCCAGCAGCTTAGTCAGGGGTGGGAACTACGAGCAGTACTTC.

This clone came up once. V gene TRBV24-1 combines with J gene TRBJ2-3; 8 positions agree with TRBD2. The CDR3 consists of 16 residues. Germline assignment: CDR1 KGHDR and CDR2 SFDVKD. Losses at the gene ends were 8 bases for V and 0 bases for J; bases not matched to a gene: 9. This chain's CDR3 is CATTPGGALSTDTQYF. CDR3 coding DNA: TGTGCCACCACCCCCGGGGGGGCCCTCAGCACAGATACGCAGTATTTT.

CDR3 protein: CASSEIGGQMQETQYF. Here the CDR3 DNA reads TGCGCCAGCAGTGAAATTGGAGGACAGATGCAAGAGACCCAGTACTTC. The chain joins TRBV10-2 to TRBJ2-5; weak D call: TRBD1 (6 bases). The CDR3 loop spans 16 amino acids. V lost 3 bases and J lost 2, with 16 bases in between. Germline CDR1 and CDR2: WSHSY and SAAADI.

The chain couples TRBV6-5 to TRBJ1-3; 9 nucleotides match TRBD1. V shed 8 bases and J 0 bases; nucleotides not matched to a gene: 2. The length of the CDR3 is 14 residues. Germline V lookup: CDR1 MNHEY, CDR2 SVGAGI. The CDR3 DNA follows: TGTGCCAGCTGGGACAGGGTCTCTGGAAACACCATATATTTT. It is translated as CASWDRVSGNTIYF.

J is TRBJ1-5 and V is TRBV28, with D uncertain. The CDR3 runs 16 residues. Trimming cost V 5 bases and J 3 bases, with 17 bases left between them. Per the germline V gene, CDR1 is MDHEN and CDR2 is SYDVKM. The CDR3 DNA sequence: TGTGCCAGCAGTCCCAACCCCGACGGGTCCAATCAGCCCCAGCATTTT. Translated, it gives CASSPNPDGSNQPQHF.

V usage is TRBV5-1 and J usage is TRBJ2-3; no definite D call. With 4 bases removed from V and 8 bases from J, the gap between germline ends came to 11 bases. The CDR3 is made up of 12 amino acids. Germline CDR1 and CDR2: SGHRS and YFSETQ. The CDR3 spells CASSKLAGTQYF. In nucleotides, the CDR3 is TGCGCCAGCAGCAAACTGGCAGGTACGCAGTATTTT.

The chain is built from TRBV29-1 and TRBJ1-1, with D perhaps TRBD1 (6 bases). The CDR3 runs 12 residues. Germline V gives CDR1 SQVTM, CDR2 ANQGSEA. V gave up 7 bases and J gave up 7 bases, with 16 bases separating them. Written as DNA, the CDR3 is TGCAGCGGAACAACAGGGAAGGGTGAAGCTTTCTTT. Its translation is CSGTTGKGEAFF.

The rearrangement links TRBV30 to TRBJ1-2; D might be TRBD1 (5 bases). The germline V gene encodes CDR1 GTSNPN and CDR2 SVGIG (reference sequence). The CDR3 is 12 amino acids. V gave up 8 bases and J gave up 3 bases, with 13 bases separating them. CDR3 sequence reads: CALSGGDYGYTF. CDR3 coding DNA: TGTGCCCTCTCCGGGGGGGACTATGGCTACACCTTC.

The CDR3 loop reads CASRGDGANYGYTF. DNA of the CDR3: TGTGCCAGCAGGGGCGACGGTGCTAACTATGGCTACACCTTC. The gene calls are TRBV2 and TRBJ1-2; D remains unclear. The CDR3 extends over 14 amino acids. CDR1 and CDR2 from the germline V gene are SNHLY and FYNNEI. V lost 6 bases, J lost 0 bases, and 11 bases lay in between.

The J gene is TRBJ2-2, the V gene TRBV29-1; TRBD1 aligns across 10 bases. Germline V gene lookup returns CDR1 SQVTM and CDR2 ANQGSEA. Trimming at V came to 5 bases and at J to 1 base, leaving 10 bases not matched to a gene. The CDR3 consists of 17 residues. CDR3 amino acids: CSVPAWGTGENTGELFF. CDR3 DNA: TGCAGCGTTCCCGCTTGGGGGACAGGGGAGAACACCGGGGAGCTGTTTTTT.

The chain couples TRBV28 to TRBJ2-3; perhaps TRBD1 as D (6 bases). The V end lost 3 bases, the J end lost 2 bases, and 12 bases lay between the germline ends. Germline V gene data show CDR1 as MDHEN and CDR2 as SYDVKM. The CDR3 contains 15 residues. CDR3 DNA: TGTGCCAGCAGTTTTGTTGGGGGCGTCACAGATACGCAGTATTTT. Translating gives CASSFVGGVTDTQYF.

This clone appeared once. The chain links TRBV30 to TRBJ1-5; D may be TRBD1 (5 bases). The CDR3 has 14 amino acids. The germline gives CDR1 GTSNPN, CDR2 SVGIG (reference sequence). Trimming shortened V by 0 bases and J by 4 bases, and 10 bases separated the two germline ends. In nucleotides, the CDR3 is TGTGCCTGGAGTGTAGAGGACACTAATCAGCCCCAGCATTTT. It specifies CAWSVEDTNQPQHF.

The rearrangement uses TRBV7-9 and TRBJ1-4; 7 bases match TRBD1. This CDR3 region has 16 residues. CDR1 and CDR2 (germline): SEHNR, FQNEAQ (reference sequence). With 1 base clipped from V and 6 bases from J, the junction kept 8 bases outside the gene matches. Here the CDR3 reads CASSLGVGTADEKLFF. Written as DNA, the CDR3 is TGTGCCAGCAGCTTAGGGGTCGGGACAGCGGATGAAAAACTGTTTTTT.

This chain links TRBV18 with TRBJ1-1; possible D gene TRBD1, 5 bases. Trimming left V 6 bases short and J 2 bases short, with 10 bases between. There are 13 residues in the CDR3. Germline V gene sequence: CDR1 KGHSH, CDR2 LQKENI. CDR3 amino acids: CASSHDSNTEAFF. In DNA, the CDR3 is TGTGCCAGCTCGCACGACAGTAACACTGAAGCTTTCTTT.

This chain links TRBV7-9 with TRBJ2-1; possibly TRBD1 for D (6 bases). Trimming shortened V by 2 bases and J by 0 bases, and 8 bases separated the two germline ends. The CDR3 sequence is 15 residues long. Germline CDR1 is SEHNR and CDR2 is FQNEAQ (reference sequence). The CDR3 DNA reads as TGTGCCAGCAGCTTAACAGGGAGCTCCTACAATGAGCAGTTCTTC. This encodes CASSLTGSSYNEQFF.

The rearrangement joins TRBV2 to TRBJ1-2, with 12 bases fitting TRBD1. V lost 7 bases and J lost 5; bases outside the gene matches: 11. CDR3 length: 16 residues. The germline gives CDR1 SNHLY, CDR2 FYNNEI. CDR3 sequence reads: CASILGQGAVGYGYTF. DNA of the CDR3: TGTGCCAGCATCCTGGGACAGGGGGCGGTCGGGTATGGCTACACCTTC.

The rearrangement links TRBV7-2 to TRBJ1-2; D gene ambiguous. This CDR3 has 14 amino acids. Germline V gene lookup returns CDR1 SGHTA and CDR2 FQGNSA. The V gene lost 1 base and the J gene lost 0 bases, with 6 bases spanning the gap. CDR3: CASSLGTSNYGYTF. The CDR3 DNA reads TGTGCCAGCAGCTTAGGGACTTCTAACTATGGCTACACCTTC.

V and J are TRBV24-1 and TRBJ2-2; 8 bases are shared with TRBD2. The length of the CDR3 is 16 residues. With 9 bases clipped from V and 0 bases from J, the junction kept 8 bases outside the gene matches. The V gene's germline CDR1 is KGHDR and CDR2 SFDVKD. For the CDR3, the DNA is TGTGCCACCCGAAATAGCGGGACAACGAACACCGGGGAGCTGTTTTTT. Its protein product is CATRNSGTTNTGELFF.

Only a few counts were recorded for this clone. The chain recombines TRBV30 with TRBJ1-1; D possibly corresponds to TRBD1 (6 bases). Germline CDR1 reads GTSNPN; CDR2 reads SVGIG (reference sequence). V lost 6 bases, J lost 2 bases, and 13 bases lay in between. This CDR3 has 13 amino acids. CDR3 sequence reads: CACPGQRNTEAFF. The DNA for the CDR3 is TGTGCCTGTCCGGGACAAAGAAACACTGAAGCTTTCTTT.

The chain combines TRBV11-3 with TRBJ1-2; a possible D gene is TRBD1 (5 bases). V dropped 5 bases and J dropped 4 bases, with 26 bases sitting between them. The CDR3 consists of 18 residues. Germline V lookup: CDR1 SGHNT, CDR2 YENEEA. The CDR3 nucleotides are TGTGCCAGCAGCATCGGATTTTTAGGGGTTATTGTTAGCTATGGCTACACCTTC. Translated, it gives CASSIGFLGVIVSYGYTF.

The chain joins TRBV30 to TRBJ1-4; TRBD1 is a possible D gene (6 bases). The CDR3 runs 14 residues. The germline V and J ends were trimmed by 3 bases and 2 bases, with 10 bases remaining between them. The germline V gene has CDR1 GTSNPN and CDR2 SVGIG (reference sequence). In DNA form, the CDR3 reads TGTGCCTGGAGGGGGGGGCCGACTAATGAAAAACTGTTTTTT. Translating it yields CAWRGGPTNEKLFF.